Listed here is a single T cell receptor (beta chain). Primers for the PCR totalled 60 Vbeta and 13 Jbeta. Clones were read by immunoSEQ multiplex PCR, and TCRdb kept only the in-frame ones, dropping some. The sample holds about 130,000 clones, 80% seen once. The data derive from a study of cytomegalovirus exposure and HLA in healthy donors. Germline V gene data show CDR1 as SGHRS and CDR2 as YFSETQ. This CDR3 contains 16 residues. The trim removed 4 bases at V and 7 bases at J, leaving 11 bases unmatched. V is TRBV5-1 and J is TRBJ1-6, with 7 bases identical to TRBD1. Sequenced sample: PBMCs. This clonotype was obtained from a man aged 25-45 years in good health and CMV-seropositive. This chain's CDR3 is CASSPGTAASNSPLHF. The CDR3 bases are TGCGCCAGCAGCCCCGGGACAGCCGCGTCAAATTCACCCCTCCACTTT.